Sequencing of this TCR beta chain was carried out in a study of OX40 agonist ivuxolimab in advanced cancers. Looking at the study overall: Three dose-escalation patients had partial responses: one with hepatocellular carcinoma and two with cutaneous melanoma.

About this clone: What it recognizes is unknown.

This CDR3 spans 14 amino acids. Germline lookup yields CDR1 SGHDT and CDR2 YYEEEE. V shed 3 bases and J shed 8 bases, with 16 bases lying between them. Libraries were prepared by immunoSEQ multiplex PCR; TCRdb keeps only in-frame clonotypes and omits some of them. The table includes 35,000 to 50,000 clones, roughly 90% detected once. Overall study results and limits: More expanded clones were found, on average, in CD8+ than in CD4+ T cells. Both CD4+ and CD8+ T cell populations in blood had undergone clonal expansion by week 6 at 0.1 to 3.0 mg/kg. It was also the case that some nonresponders had low normalized T-cell clonal expansion.

The source of this sequence is an adult with an advanced solid tumor such as melanoma, head and neck, liver or kidney cancer. The sequencing used CD4+ or CD8+ T cells sorted from blood, collected in a trial of the OX40 agonist ivuxolimab. The chain is built from TRBV5-6 and TRBJ2-3; a weak D match, TRBD2 (5 bases). CDR3 region: CASSSYWTGITQYF. DNA for the CDR3: TGTGCCAGCAGCTCGTATTGGACGGGGATTACGCAGTATTTT.